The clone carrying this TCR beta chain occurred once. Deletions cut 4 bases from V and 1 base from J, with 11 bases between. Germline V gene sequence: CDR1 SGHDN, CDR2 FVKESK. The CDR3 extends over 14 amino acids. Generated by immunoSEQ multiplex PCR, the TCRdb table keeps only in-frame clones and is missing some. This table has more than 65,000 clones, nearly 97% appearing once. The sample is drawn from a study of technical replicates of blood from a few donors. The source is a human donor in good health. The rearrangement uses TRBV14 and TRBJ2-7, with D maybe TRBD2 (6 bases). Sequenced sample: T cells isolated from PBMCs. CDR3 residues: CASSPGLLSYEQYF. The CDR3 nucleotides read TGTGCCAGCAGCCCGGGACTGCTTTCCTACGAGCAGTACTTC.